What follows are 17 T cell receptor beta chains derived from one specimen sequenced in a study of graft-versus-host responses after intestinal transplantation (dated by TCRdb to the early 2020s). To prepare the library, the immunoSEQ multiplex PCR assay was applied. This immuneACCESS table, as held by TCRdb, lists in-frame sequences with V and J called but not all clones. Of the missing ones, under half trace to an unresolved V gene in checked studies; the others have no known cause. The sample has tens of thousands of clones on record, 90% of them singletons. The ten largest clones capture less than 5% of the sample. No antigen has been assigned to these receptors. Interpreted using the paper, the time point label stands for: cells obtained before transplantation from donor or recipient. The sample consisted of unstimulated CD8+ T cells sorted from spleen or lymph node cells, taken before transplant. All receptors come from a human donor who was the organ donor for an intestinal transplant.

This clone was counted between two and nine times. The chain uses TRBV7-9 and TRBJ2-4; 9 nucleotides line up with TRBD1. CDR1 and CDR2 from the germline V gene are SEHNR and FQNEAQ (reference sequence). The trim removed 5 bases at V and 7 bases at J, leaving 6 bases unmatched. The CDR3 runs 14 residues. CDR3 sequence: CASSPAGQGNIQYF. CDR3 coding DNA: TGTGCCAGCAGCCCCGCAGGACAGGGGAACATTCAGTACTTC.

The V gene is TRBV19, the J gene TRBJ2-5; a possible D gene is TRBD1 (6 bases). This CDR3 contains 15 residues. The V end was cut by 5 bases, the J end by 4 bases, with 17 bases between. Germline V gene lookup returns CDR1 LNHDA and CDR2 SQIVND (reference sequence). DNA of the CDR3: TGTGCCAGTAGTCCCTTCAGGGGTGAGGGAGAGACCCAGTACTTC. It encodes CASSPFRGEGETQYF.

The chain is built from TRBV7-9 and TRBJ1-2, with 7 bases fitting TRBD1. V was pared by 5 bases and J by 2 bases, with 8 bases of the junction left unmatched. This CDR3 is built from 15 residues. CDR1 is SEHNR, CDR2 FQNEAQ, per germline (reference sequence). This CDR3 reads CASSKGQQLNYGYTF. The CDR3 nucleotides are TGTGCCAGCAGCAAGGGACAGCAACTAAACTATGGCTACACCTTC.

The chain has TRBV28 and TRBJ2-1, with 12 bases identical to TRBD2. Germline-derived CDR1 and CDR2 are MDHEN and SYDVKM. The CDR3 length is 17 residues. Unmatched junction bases numbered 2, after V lost 2 bases and J lost 0 bases. The CDR3, as DNA: TGTGCCAGCAGTTTAGTGACTAGCGGGAGCTCCTACAATGAGCAGTTCTTC. Translated: CASSLVTSGSSYNEQFF.

V and J are TRBV28 and TRBJ1-5; D possibly corresponds to TRBD1 (6 bases). CDR1 is MDHEN, CDR2 SYDVKM, per germline. CDR3 length: 15 residues. Trimming stripped 6 bases from V and 5 bases from J, with 17 bases between. The DNA for the CDR3 is TGTGCCAGCAGCCCGACAGGCCTAGGGTATCAGCCCCAGCATTTT. The encoded protein is CASSPTGLGYQPQHF.

The V gene is TRBV7-9, the J gene TRBJ2-2, with 9 bases matching TRBD1. Unmatched junction bases numbered 9, after V lost 5 bases and J lost 2 bases. CDR3 length equals 17 residues. In germline, CDR1 is SEHNR, CDR2 FQNEAQ (reference sequence). The CDR3 loop reads CASSLGWGQGNTGELFF. The CDR3 coding sequence is TGTGCCAGCAGCCTAGGATGGGGACAGGGAAACACCGGGGAGCTGTTTTTT.

The gene calls are TRBV19 and TRBJ1-1; TRBD1 agrees at 7 bases. CDR1 LNHDA and CDR2 SQIVND come from the germline V gene (reference sequence). CDR3 length equals 14 residues. Trimming at V came to 4 bases and at J to 5 bases, leaving 7 bases not matched to a gene. The DNA for the CDR3 is TGTGCCAGTAGTACCCCTCCACAGGGGACTGAAGCTTTCTTT. Its translation is CASSTPPQGTEAFF. The variable domain in full, with the rest retrieved from reference TRBV19 and TRBJ1-1, is DGGITQSPKYLFRKEGQNVTLSCEQNLNHDAMYWYRQDPGQGLRLIYYSQIVNDFQKGDIAEGYSVSREKKESFPLTVTSAQKNPTAFYLCASSTPPQGTEAFFGQGTRLTVV.

The chain combines TRBV7-8 with TRBJ1-3; possible D gene TRBD1, 6 bases. Trimming left V 1 base short and J 0 bases short, with 7 bases between. The CDR3 consists of 15 residues. Germline-derived CDR1 and CDR2 are SGHVS and FQNEAQ. The CDR3: CASSLGTVSGNTIYF. CDR3 bases: TGTGCCAGCAGCTTAGGGACAGTCTCTGGAAACACCATATATTTT.

The chain couples TRBV7-9 to TRBJ1-4, with D uncertain. This CDR3 is 13 amino acids long. The germline V gene has CDR1 SEHNR and CDR2 FQNEAQ (reference sequence). Trimming took off 8 bases at V and 5 bases at J, with 12 bases between the two ends. The CDR3 spells CASLSQVNEKLFF. In DNA, the CDR3 is TGTGCCAGCTTGTCTCAGGTGAATGAAAAACTGTTTTTT.

CDR3: CASSQVPQGSYNEQFF. The DNA of the CDR3 is TGCGCCAGCAGCCAAGTACCCCAGGGGTCCTACAATGAGCAGTTCTTC. The chain has TRBV4-3 and TRBJ2-1; a weak D match, TRBD1 (6 bases). Germline lookup yields CDR1 LGHNA and CDR2 YSLEER. Trimming left V 1 base short and J 1 base short, with 11 bases between. The CDR3 is made up of 16 amino acids.

CDR3 region: CASSEGSRDRVAGELFF. The CDR3 DNA sequence: TGTGCCAGCAGTGAAGGGTCTCGGGACAGGGTCGCCGGGGAGCTGTTTTTT. The J gene is TRBJ2-2, the V gene TRBV27; 9 bases map to TRBD1. This CDR3 contains 17 residues. V was clipped by 5 bases and J by 6 bases; unmatched bases: 13. Germline V CDR1 and CDR2: MNHEY, SMNVEV (reference sequence).

The V and J genes are TRBV16 and TRBJ2-5; 7 positions match TRBD1. This CDR3 contains 14 residues. The ends lost 3 bases at V and 4 bases at J; junction bases unmatched: 5. In germline, CDR1 is KGHSY, CDR2 FQNENV. The DNA of the CDR3 is TGTGCCAGCAGCCACGTGAACAGGGGAGAGACCCAGTACTTC. Amino acids: CASSHVNRGETQYF.

This rearrangement joins TRBV28 to TRBJ1-2; 8 nucleotides agree with TRBD1. V gave up 6 bases and J gave up 6 bases; unmatched junction bases: 15. The germline V gene has CDR1 MDHEN and CDR2 SYDVKM. The CDR3 is 16 amino acids. This CDR3 reads CASRGLGGAGGNGYTF. The DNA for the CDR3 is TGTGCCAGCAGGGGCCTCGGAGGAGCAGGGGGCAATGGCTACACCTTC.

The gene calls are TRBV13 and TRBJ2-7, with a possible D match to TRBD2 (5 bases). V lost 5 bases and J lost 5, with 13 bases in between. The CDR3 covers 13 residues. CDR1 and CDR2 from the germline V gene are PRHDT and FYEKMQ (reference sequence). For the CDR3, the DNA is TGTGCCAGCAGCCCGCGTTTGGGAGACGAGCAGTACGTC. Translated: CASSPRLGDEQYV.

The chain has TRBV7-6 and TRBJ1-1, with D unclear. V lost 2 bases and J 0 bases, leaving 4 bases between the germline ends. CDR3 length equals 13 residues. Germline V lookup: CDR1 SGHVS, CDR2 FNYEAQ. The CDR3 DNA follows: TGTGCCAGCAGCTTACATTTGAACACTGAAGCTTTCTTT. Translation gives CASSLHLNTEAFF.

This clone appeared a single time. This chain links TRBV28 with TRBJ2-3; D possibly corresponds to TRBD2 (6 bases). Germline V gives CDR1 MDHEN, CDR2 SYDVKM. V lost 7 bases, J lost 0 bases, and 17 bases lay in between. CDR3 size: 16 residues. The CDR3 loop is CASNFLGGWSTDTQYF. The CDR3 DNA sequence: TGTGCCAGCAACTTCCTAGGAGGGTGGAGCACAGATACGCAGTATTTT.

The V and J genes are TRBV7-9 and TRBJ2-1; 7 bases fit TRBD1. J lost 4 bases, V lost 4 bases, and 10 bases had no gene match. The CDR3 runs 16 residues. Per germline, CDR1 SEHNR and CDR2 FQNEAQ (reference sequence). This chain's CDR3 is CASSSLDRDQYNEQFF. CDR3 sequence (DNA): TGTGCCAGCAGCTCCCTTGACAGGGACCAGTACAATGAGCAGTTCTTC.